Below, 13 T cell receptor beta chains from the same sample are listed, as sequenced in a study of vaccination and CD4 T cells after COVID-19. Their specific antigens are unknown. Sample treatment: roughly ten-day PBMC culture with coronavirus spike peptide pools or control peptides (ViraFEST assay). Cultured CD4+ T cell DNA underwent sequencing with the Oncomine TCR Beta short-read assay. Each CDR3 protein gets one entry after TCRdb re-called the PCR reads with MiXCR. The sample lists 10,000 or so distinct CDR3 sequences; roughly half were seen once. The specimen was CD4+ T cells from blood, cultured in vitro. The source of these receptors is a human donor who had recovered from COVID-19.

The chain links TRBV20-1 to TRBJ1-6; a possible D gene is TRBD1 (6 bases). This CDR3 contains 13 residues. Germline V lookup: CDR1 DFQATT, CDR2 SNEGSKA (reference sequence). Trimming removed 6 bases at V and 9 bases at J, with 15 bases between. The CDR3 spells CSANTGKFSPLHF. The CDR3 DNA is TGCAGTGCCAATACAGGGAAGTTTTCACCCCTCCACTTT.

This clonotype occurred a few times. The J gene is TRBJ2-5, the V gene TRBV15; 7 positions agree with TRBD2. The J segment lost 0 bases and the V segment lost 0 bases, leaving 1 base of the junction unmatched. Germline V CDR1 and CDR2: LNHNV, YYDKDF (reference sequence). The CDR3 runs 15 residues. The CDR3 is CATSRDAGDQETQYF. The CDR3 region has the DNA TGTGCCACCAGCAGAGACGCGGGGGACCAAGAGACCCAGTACTTC.

V usage is TRBV7-2 and J usage is TRBJ2-7; no clear D gene. CDR3 length equals 12 residues. The V and J ends lost 4 bases and 6 bases respectively, with 10 bases between them. Germline assignment: CDR1 SGHTA and CDR2 FQGNSA. Here the CDR3 DNA reads TGTGCCAGCAGCTCCGCTCTCGGCGAGCAGTACTTC. Amino acids: CASSSALGEQYF.

This clonotype was observed a few times. This chain's CDR3 is CASRTGGAVWDQPQHF. CDR3 nucleotide sequence: TGTGCCAGTAGGACAGGGGGCGCGGTTTGGGATCAGCCCCAGCATTTT. The chain couples TRBV19 to TRBJ1-5; 10 bases agree with TRBD1. CDR1 is LNHDA and CDR2 is SQIVND in the germline V gene (reference sequence). The V segment lost 6 bases and the J segment 5 bases; nucleotides outside the gene matches: 10. The CDR3 spans 16 residues.

The chain is built from TRBV7-2 and TRBJ2-3; tentative D call: TRBD2 (5 bases). CDR3 length: 13 residues. Trimming cost V 7 bases and J 6 bases, with 14 bases left between them. Germline V gene lookup returns CDR1 SGHTA and CDR2 FQGNSA. CDR3 residues: CASKLGSTDTQYF. The CDR3 nucleotides are TGTGCCAGCAAACTAGGCTCCACGGATACGCAGTATTTT.

The chain recombines TRBV19 with TRBJ1-5, with D possibly TRBD1 on 5 matching bases. This CDR3 spans 15 amino acids. Deletions cut 5 bases from V and 7 bases from J, with 18 bases between. Germline CDR1 LNHDA, CDR2 SQIVND (reference sequence). The CDR3 nucleotides read TGTGCCAGTAGTCCAGGCGGGGGGGGAAGCCAGCCCCAGCATTTT. Protein sequence: CASSPGGGGSQPQHF.

This rearrangement joins TRBV12-3 or TRBV12-4 to TRBJ1-2; the D is unclear. The CDR3 covers 15 residues. The ends were cut back, 6 bases at V and 5 bases at J, with 19 bases in the middle. The CDR3 spells CASSTSRRLGYGYTF. DNA for the CDR3: TGTGCCAGCAGCACATCTCGACGGCTTGGATATGGCTACACCTTC.

The chain is built from TRBV12-3 or TRBV12-4 and TRBJ2-5; D is tentatively TRBD1 or TRBD2 (5 bases each). Deletions cut 5 bases from V and 0 bases from J, with 10 bases between. This CDR3 is built from 14 residues. CDR3: CASSGADYQETQYF. The CDR3 DNA reads as TGTGCCAGCAGTGGGGCGGACTACCAAGAGACCCAGTACTTC.

The chain employs TRBV30 and TRBJ2-2; 11 nucleotides align to TRBD2. The germline V gene encodes CDR1 GTSNPN and CDR2 SVGIG (reference sequence). The CDR3 consists of 16 residues. V lost 2 bases, J lost 2 bases, and 4 bases stayed unmatched. The CDR3 DNA reads TGTGCCTGGAGTTCGACTAGCGGGACAAACACCGGGGAGCTGTTTTTT. It specifies CAWSSTSGTNTGELFF.

Only a few counts were recorded for this clonotype. The chain's CDR3 is CASSPLGTSGPPEIIGDPTGELFF. DNA for the CDR3: TGTGCCAGCAGCCCCCTCGGGACTAGCGGGCCCCCGGAAATAATCGGGGATCCCACCGGGGAGCTGTTTTTT. V and J are TRBV7-6 and TRBJ2-2, with 12 bases matching TRBD2. The V segment lost 5 bases and the J segment 4 bases; nucleotides outside the gene matches: 29. The germline gives CDR1 SGHVS, CDR2 FNYEAQ. This CDR3 region has 24 residues.

This clonotype has a handful of counts. The rearrangement uses TRBV15 and TRBJ2-2; D call uncertain. V lost 3 bases and J 0 bases, leaving 11 bases between the germline ends. Per the germline V gene, CDR1 is LNHNV and CDR2 is YYDKDF (reference sequence). The length of the CDR3 is 16 residues. CDR3 region: CATSRFRVTNTGELFF. CDR3 DNA: TGTGCCACCAGCAGGTTCAGAGTAACGAACACCGGGGAGCTGTTTTTT.

This sequence joins TRBV20-1 and TRBJ2-7, with D perhaps TRBD1 or TRBD2 (7 bases each). Trimming shortened V by 5 bases and J by 0 bases, and 14 bases separated the two germline ends. CDR1 and CDR2 (germline): DFQATT, SNEGSKA (reference sequence). This CDR3 spans 14 amino acids. The CDR3 coding sequence is TGCAGTGCTCAGGGGGGGGTAAGCTCCTACGAGCAGTACTTC. This encodes CSAQGGVSSYEQYF.

The V call is TRBV20-1, the J call TRBJ1-5; possible D gene TRBD1, 5 bases. CDR3 length: 13 amino acids. The germline V gene has CDR1 DFQATT and CDR2 SNEGSKA (reference sequence). Trimming cost V 6 bases and J 4 bases, with 13 bases left between them. CDR3 in amino acids: CSAAQGSNQPQHF. The CDR3 DNA sequence: TGCAGTGCCGCTCAGGGCTCTAATCAGCCCCAGCATTTT.